Detailed here is one TCR beta chain. The CDR3 has 13 amino acids. V lost 1 base to trimming and J lost 5 bases; unmatched junction nucleotides: 0. Original processing notes: It was from reference gene primer amplification that nucleated cell counts were estimated. Produced via immunoSEQ multiplex PCR; TCRdb's table is partial and in-frame only. From that table come the V and J calls and clone size; the DNA was used to work out D and trimming. The sample has some 150,000 clones, 83% seen once. The data belong to a study of blood T cell repertoires in COVID-19. Turning to the study itself: Collection of acute and convalescent COVID-19 samples took place in the United States, Italy and Spain. PBMCs, B-cell-depleted T cells, or T cells provided the cDNA or gDNA that made up the material.

Patients of the Seattle cohort, enrolled during active infection, were followed longitudinally. The source material was peripheral blood. This chain connects TRBV12-3 or TRBV12-4 to TRBJ2-5, with 8 bases aligning to TRBD1. The source is a woman aged 55-75 years with COVID-19, enrolled during active disease. CDR3 in amino acids: CASSLGTGETQYF. Written as DNA, the CDR3 is TGTGCCAGCAGTTTAGGGACAGGGGAGACCCAGTACTTC.